Each of the 8 T cell receptor beta chains below was sequenced from the same sample in a study of blood T cell repertoires in COVID-19. Assay used: immunoSEQ multiplex PCR; TCRdb lists only in-frame clones, some missing. The sample has approximately 250,000 clones; around 86% are singletons. Sequenced input: peripheral blood. Every receptor here comes from a woman aged 55 to 70 with COVID-19, enrolled during active disease.

The chain couples TRBV5-1 to TRBJ2-5, with 12 bases identical to TRBD1. The CDR3 runs 15 residues. J gave up 5 bases and V 4 bases, and 6 bases lay outside the gene matches. The germline V gene has CDR1 SGHRS and CDR2 YFSETQ. The CDR3: CASSRDRGRVETQYF. In DNA form, the CDR3 reads TGCGCCAGCAGCAGGGACAGGGGGCGAGTGGAGACCCAGTACTTC. The variable domain in full, completed from reference TRBV5-1 and TRBJ2-5, reads KAGVTQTPRYLIKTRGQQVTLSCSPISGHRSVSWYQQTPGQGLQFLFEYFSETQRNKGNFPGRFSGRQFSNSRSEMNVSTLELGDSALYLCASSRDRGRVETQYFGPGTRLLVL.

The chain recombines TRBV19 with TRBJ1-4, with TRBD1 as a possible D gene (5 bases). This CDR3 region has 13 residues. Trimming pared 6 bases from V and 7 bases from J, leaving 12 bases between. Germline CDR1 is LNHDA and CDR2 is SQIVND (reference sequence). This CDR3 is CASRTKGAEKLFF. As DNA, the CDR3 is TGTGCCAGTAGGACCAAAGGGGCTGAAAAACTGTTTTTT. Filled out from reference TRBV19 and TRBJ1-4, the complete variable domain reads DGGITQSPKYLFRKEGQNVTLSCEQNLNHDAMYWYRQDPGQGLRLIYYSQIVNDFQKGDIAEGYSVSREKKESFPLTVTSAQKNPTAFYLCASRTKGAEKLFFGSGTQLSVL.

The chain employs TRBV10-3 and TRBJ2-3, with D tentatively TRBD1 (6 bases). Germline V gene lookup returns CDR1 ENHRY and CDR2 SYGVKD. The CDR3 contains 11 residues. Deletions cut 11 bases from V and 5 bases from J, with 11 bases between. The CDR3, as DNA: TGTGCCGTACAGGGCGGAGATACGCAGTATTTT. Encoded protein: CAVQGGDTQYF.

The rearrangement joins TRBV19 to TRBJ1-5; D is uncertain. The CDR3 has 15 residues. Trimming shortened V by 3 bases and J by 0 bases, and 9 bases separated the two germline ends. The germline V gene has CDR1 LNHDA and CDR2 SQIVND (reference sequence). CDR3 residues: CASSIRGNSNQPQHF. The CDR3 DNA is TGTGCCAGTAGTATTAGAGGGAATAGCAATCAGCCCCAGCATTTT.

V and J are TRBV5-1 and TRBJ2-1; 12 bases match TRBD2. Trimming removed 3 bases from V and 6 bases from J; junction bases left unmatched: 7. The CDR3 loop spans 16 amino acids. Germline CDR1 and CDR2: SGHRS and YFSETQ. The CDR3 region is CASSSASGRAGNEQFF. In nucleotides, the CDR3 is TGCGCCAGCAGCTCCGCTAGCGGGAGGGCGGGCAATGAGCAGTTCTTC.

This clone was seen once. The V gene is TRBV6-2 or TRBV6-3, the J gene TRBJ1-5; weak D call: TRBD1 (6 bases). Trimming cost V 2 bases and J 6 bases, with 14 bases left between them. CDR1 and CDR2 (germline): MNHEY, SVGEGT. The CDR3 contains 15 residues. The CDR3 DNA reads as TGTGCCAGCAGTTACAAAGGGGGATGGAGTCAGCCCCAGCATTTT. It yields the protein CASSYKGGWSQPQHF.

The sample holds one count of this clone. The V gene is TRBV4-2, the J gene TRBJ2-7, with TRBD1 matching over 7 bases. Trimming at V came to 3 bases and at J to 2 bases, leaving 10 bases not matched to a gene. This CDR3 region has 16 residues. Germline V gene lookup returns CDR1 LGHNA and CDR2 YNFKEQ. Written as DNA, the CDR3 is TGTGCCAGCAGCCAGGAACCAGGGGGAGCGGCCTACGAGCAGTACTTC. Amino acid sequence: CASSQEPGGAAYEQYF.

The gene calls are TRBV9 and TRBJ2-3; TRBD2 matches 7 bases. Germline V gives CDR1 SGDLS, CDR2 YYNGEE. The CDR3 totals 14 residues. After removal of 4 bases from V and 5 bases from J, the junction contained 7 bases not matched to a gene. The DNA of the CDR3 is TGTGCCAGCAGCATAAGCGGGACGGAAGATACGCAGTATTTT. Amino acids: CASSISGTEDTQYF.